This entry lists 25 T cell receptor beta chains sequenced from one sample in a study of human T cells and chemical hapten exposure. The sample's time point: patch test 2, 6 weeks after DPC sensitization. The treatment: therapeutic diphenylcyclopropenone sensitization with weekly scalp DPC. Each CDR3 protein is one row after TCRdb ran MiXCR on the RACE reads. The sample comprises around 42,000 distinct CDR3 sequences, around 3% of which are singletons, and approximately 6.7% rests with the top ten. The sequencing here drew on whole blood, taken in connection with sensitization to the hapten diphenylcyclopropenone (DPC). The receptors derive from a man between 40 and 49 years old with alopecia areata. Some clones in this sample may be carry-over from other donors' samples.

This clonotype was detected many times. The chain joins TRBV12-3 or TRBV12-4 to TRBJ1-5; a possible D gene is TRBD1 (6 bases). V was shortened by 6 bases and J by 9 bases, with 18 bases between the two germline ends. CDR3 length equals 14 residues. The CDR3 DNA is TGTGCCAGCAGCCGCGGACAGTATCAGCGGCCCCAGCATTTT. Amino acids: CASSRGQYQRPQHF.

This clonotype was detected many times. V and J are TRBV7-2 and TRBJ2-7; tentative D call: TRBD2 (6 bases). Germline CDR1 and CDR2: SGHTA and FQGNSA. CDR3 size: 14 residues. With 2 bases removed from V and 2 bases from J, the gap between germline ends came to 10 bases. CDR3 DNA: TGTGCCAGCAGCTTACTAGCGTCTACCTACGAGCAGTACTTC. Its protein product is CASSLLASTYEQYF.

This clonotype has a count of ten or more. This sequence joins TRBV2 and TRBJ2-7; D remains unclear. The CDR3 spans 14 residues. Between the trimmed V and J ends, which lost 1 base and 1 base, there was a span of 8 bases. Germline loops: CDR1 SNHLY, CDR2 FYNNEI. CDR3 sequence: CASSEVRGSYEQYF. Written as DNA, the CDR3 is TGTGCCAGCAGTGAAGTTCGTGGGTCCTACGAGCAGTACTTC.

CDR3 loop: CASSSWQVPSYGYTF. CDR3 nucleotide sequence: TGTGCCAGCAGCTCCTGGCAGGTTCCGTCCTATGGCTACACCTTC. The rearrangement uses TRBV5-4 and TRBJ1-2; the D is unclear. The CDR3 covers 15 residues. Germline CDR1 is SGHNT and CDR2 is YYREEE (reference sequence). Trimming stripped 3 bases from V and 4 bases from J, with 16 bases between.

The chain links TRBV7-2 to TRBJ1-6; D not certain. The germline gives CDR1 SGHTA, CDR2 FQGNSA. V lost 1 base and J 1 base, leaving 14 bases between the germline ends. This CDR3 region has 18 residues. The CDR3 loop reads CASSLEGYRRSYNSPLHF. The CDR3 nucleotides read TGTGCCAGCAGCTTAGAGGGTTATAGGAGGTCCTATAATTCACCCCTCCACTTT.

This clonotype appeared many times. The rearrangement uses TRBV7-9 and TRBJ2-1; D is unresolved. The germline CDR1 and CDR2 sequences are SEHNR and FQNEAQ (reference sequence). CDR3 size: 13 residues. V was trimmed by 5 bases and J by 5 bases, leaving 10 bases between them. The CDR3 coding sequence is TGTGCCAGCAGCCCAATAGCAGACAATGAGCAGTTCTTC. Protein product: CASSPIADNEQFF.

At least ten counts were recorded for this clonotype. This chain joins TRBV20-1 and TRBJ2-1, with 13 bases that match TRBD2. There are 14 residues in the CDR3. Germline V CDR1 and CDR2: DFQATT, SNEGSKA (reference sequence). The trim removed 4 bases at V and 8 bases at J, leaving 5 bases unmatched. CDR3 protein: CSATGTSGNYEQFF. CDR3 DNA: TGCAGTGCTACTGGGACTAGCGGGAACTATGAGCAGTTCTTC.

The table lists this clonotype with many counts. This chain joins TRBV28 and TRBJ1-5; 9 nucleotides line up with TRBD1. Germline V gives CDR1 MDHEN, CDR2 SYDVKM. The CDR3 has 18 amino acids. V dropped 3 bases and J dropped 0; count of bases not matched to a gene: 9. This CDR3 is CASSFGTGRTNSNQPQHF. The CDR3 DNA is TGTGCCAGCAGTTTTGGGACAGGGAGGACTAATAGCAATCAGCCCCAGCATTTT.

This clonotype was picked up many times. V is TRBV7-9 and J is TRBJ2-5; the match to TRBD2 covers 7 bases. V was pared by 1 base and J by 13 bases, with 12 bases of the junction left unmatched. Germline V gene lookup returns CDR1 SEHNR and CDR2 FQNEAQ (reference sequence). The CDR3 is made up of 14 amino acids. Here the CDR3 reads CASSLGAGAGVPYF. The CDR3, as DNA: TGTGCCAGCAGCTTAGGGGCGGGAGCGGGCGTTCCGTACTTC.

This clonotype was seen repeatedly, ten times or more. The CDR3 here is CASRPGQGARGANVLTF. Written as DNA, the CDR3 is TGTGCCAGCAGGCCGGGACAGGGGGCGCGTGGGGCCAACGTCCTGACTTTC. The chain is built from TRBV7-9 and TRBJ2-6, with 12 bases that match TRBD1. The CDR3 is 17 residues long. CDR1 and CDR2 (germline): SEHNR, FQNEAQ (reference sequence). V lost 6 bases, J lost 3 bases, and 6 bases stayed unmatched.

This clonotype was detected ten times or more. The gene calls are TRBV19 and TRBJ2-3; 10 nucleotides align to TRBD1. The ends lost 6 bases at V and 4 bases at J; junction bases unmatched: 4. Germline assignment: CDR1 LNHDA and CDR2 SQIVND (reference sequence). The CDR3 consists of 14 residues. CDR3 loop: CASRGQGGPDTQYF. The CDR3 DNA reads as TGTGCCAGTAGAGGACAGGGGGGGCCAGATACGCAGTATTTT.

This clonotype was picked up many times. The chain employs TRBV6-2 or TRBV6-3 and TRBJ2-3, with 8 bases lining up with TRBD1. The CDR3 is 15 residues long. The germline V gene has CDR1 MNHEY and CDR2 SVGEGT. Trimming removed 5 bases from V and 2 bases from J; junction bases left unmatched: 6. The CDR3 sequence is CASSTRTGFTDTQYF. The CDR3 region has the DNA TGTGCCAGCAGTACCCGGACAGGGTTCACAGATACGCAGTATTTT.

This clonotype showed up many times. J is TRBJ1-2 and V is TRBV28, with 7 bases fitting TRBD1. Germline CDR1 is MDHEN and CDR2 is SYDVKM. CDR3 length equals 14 residues. V lost 3 bases and J lost 5; bases outside the gene matches: 6. CDR3 bases: TGTGCCAGCAGTTTCGACAGGGTGGCGTATGGCTACACCTTC. Translated: CASSFDRVAYGYTF.

The genes are TRBV28 and TRBJ2-1; D is unresolved. The CDR3 has 13 amino acids. The V gene lost 1 base and the J gene lost 10 bases, with 11 bases spanning the gap. Germline V gene data show CDR1 as MDHEN and CDR2 as SYDVKM. The CDR3 DNA reads as TGTGCCAGCAGTTTATTCCTCCTCGGGGAGCAGTTCTTC. It codes for CASSLFLLGEQFF.

This clonotype was recorded many times. The chain has TRBV20-1 and TRBJ2-3; TRBD2 matches at 10 bases. CDR3 length: 15 amino acids. Germline CDR1 DFQATT, CDR2 SNEGSKA (reference sequence). V was clipped by 6 bases and J by 4 bases; unmatched bases: 10. CDR3 coding DNA: TGCAGTGCCCGGGGGGTAGCGGGAGGATCAGATACGCAGTATTTT. It codes for CSARGVAGGSDTQYF.

This clonotype has ten or more counts. The V call is TRBV28, the J call TRBJ2-5; 16 nucleotides match TRBD2. CDR1 and CDR2 from the germline V gene are MDHEN and SYDVKM. Unmatched junction bases numbered 4, after V lost 5 bases and J lost 4 bases. This CDR3 comprises 16 residues. CDR3 residues: CASSGGTSGRVETQYF. The CDR3 nucleotides are TGTGCCAGCAGTGGGGGGACTAGCGGGAGGGTAGAGACCCAGTACTTC.

Ten or more counts support this clonotype. This chain connects TRBV24-1 to TRBJ2-1; possibly TRBD2 for D (5 bases). Germline CDR1 KGHDR, CDR2 SFDVKD. Trimming took off 3 bases at V and 0 bases at J, with 11 bases between the two ends. This CDR3 is 16 amino acids long. The CDR3 protein is CATSDASGSSYNEQFF. In DNA, the CDR3 is TGTGCCACCAGTGATGCGAGCGGCAGCTCCTACAATGAGCAGTTCTTC.

In this sample, this clonotype turned up many times. This chain connects TRBV14 to TRBJ1-2; D gene unclear. V shed 4 bases and J shed 6 bases, with 15 bases lying between them. This CDR3 contains 14 residues. CDR1 and CDR2 (germline): SGHDN, FVKESK. This CDR3 is CASSPIPTYDGYTF. CDR3 DNA: TGTGCCAGCAGCCCGATTCCCACATATGATGGCTACACCTTC.

V gene TRBV12-3 or TRBV12-4 combines with J gene TRBJ2-4; D unclear. This CDR3 is 15 amino acids long. V dropped 5 bases and J dropped 4 bases, with 15 bases sitting between them. The CDR3 DNA follows: TGTGCCAGCAGTCCCTCTCACGGCAGAAAAAACATTCAGTACTTC. It is translated as CASSPSHGRKNIQYF.

A few counts support this clonotype. This rearrangement joins TRBV28 to TRBJ2-7, with D perhaps TRBD2 (6 bases). Germline V gene sequence: CDR1 MDHEN, CDR2 SYDVKM. V was shortened by 6 bases and J by 3 bases, with 9 bases between the two germline ends. The CDR3 spans 12 residues. CDR3 bases: TGTGCCAGCAGGGGGGGAAGCTACGAGCAGTACTTC. Its protein is CASRGGSYEQYF.

Points on this clonotype: A much larger clone differs from this one at a single base, so this may be a read error. V and J are TRBV20-1 and TRBJ2-2; 8 bases fit TRBD1. This CDR3 comprises 19 residues. Trimming took 3 bases from V and 6 from J; bases not matched to a gene: 21. Germline V gene data show CDR1 as DFQATT and CDR2 as SNEGSKA (reference sequence). CDR3 in DNA: TGCAGTGCTAGTTTGCCCCCCGGGACAGGAAGATGGAGCTCCGGGGAGCTGTTTTTT. It encodes CSASLPPGTGRWSSGELFF.

The table lists this clonotype with many counts. This sequence joins TRBV18 and TRBJ2-7; a possible D gene is TRBD1 (6 bases). This CDR3 spans 14 amino acids. Germline V gene lookup returns CDR1 KGHSH and CDR2 LQKENI. V dropped 5 bases and J dropped 7 bases, with 18 bases sitting between them. CDR3 sequence: CASSSASRGREQYF. CDR3 DNA sequence: TGTGCCAGCTCATCAGCCAGCAGGGGTCGGGAGCAGTACTTC. The entire variable domain, with the rest obtained from reference TRBV18 and TRBJ2-7, is as follows: NAGVMQNPRHLVRRRGQEARLRCSPMKGHSHVYWYRQLPEEGLKFMVYLQKENIIDESGMPKERFSAEFPKEGPSILRIQQVVRGDSAAYFCASSSASRGREQYFGPGTRLTVT.

This clonotype was detected many times. The V gene is TRBV6-2 or TRBV6-3, the J gene TRBJ2-7; D is perhaps TRBD2 (7 bases). Germline CDR1 is MNHEY and CDR2 is SVGEGT. V was shortened by 6 bases and J by 5 bases, with 20 bases between the two germline ends. This CDR3 is built from 15 residues. The CDR3 sequence: CASSAAGASTHEQYF. The CDR3 DNA reads as TGTGCCAGCAGCGCTGCGGGGGCCTCTACCCACGAGCAGTACTTC.

A few counts support this clonotype. The chain combines TRBV6-2 or TRBV6-3 with TRBJ1-4, with D possibly being TRBD1 (5 bases). With 3 bases removed from V and 5 bases from J, the gap between germline ends came to 13 bases. Germline values: CDR1 MNHEY, CDR2 SVGEGT. CDR3 length equals 15 residues. CDR3: CASSYSGYENEKLFF. The CDR3 DNA is TGTGCCAGCAGTTATTCAGGGTACGAAAATGAAAAACTGTTTTTT.

The rearrangement uses TRBV13 and TRBJ1-1; D is perhaps TRBD1 (5 bases). The CDR3 is 14 residues long. The germline V and J ends were trimmed by 3 bases and 3 bases, with 11 bases remaining between them. Germline-derived CDR1 and CDR2 are PRHDT and FYEKMQ (reference sequence). CDR3: CASSFQGPHTEAFF. CDR3 coding DNA: TGTGCCAGCAGCTTTCAGGGACCCCACACTGAAGCTTTCTTT.